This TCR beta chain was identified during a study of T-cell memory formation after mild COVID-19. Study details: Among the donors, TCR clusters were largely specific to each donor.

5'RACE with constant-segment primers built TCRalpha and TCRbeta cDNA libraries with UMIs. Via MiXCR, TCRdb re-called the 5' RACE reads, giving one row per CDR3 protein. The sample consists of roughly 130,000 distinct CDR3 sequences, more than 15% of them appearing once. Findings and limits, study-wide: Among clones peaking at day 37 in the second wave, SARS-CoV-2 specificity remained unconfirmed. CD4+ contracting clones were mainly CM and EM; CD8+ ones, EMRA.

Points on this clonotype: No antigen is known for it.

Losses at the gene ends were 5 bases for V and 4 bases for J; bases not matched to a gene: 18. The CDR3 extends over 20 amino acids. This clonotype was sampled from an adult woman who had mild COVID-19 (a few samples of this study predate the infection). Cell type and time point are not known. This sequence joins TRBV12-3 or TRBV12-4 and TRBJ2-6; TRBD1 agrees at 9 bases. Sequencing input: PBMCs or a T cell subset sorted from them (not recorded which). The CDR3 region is CASSPPGQGIPAEGANVLTF. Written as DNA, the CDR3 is TGTGCCAGCAGTCCTCCGGGACAGGGAATACCCGCGGAGGGGGCCAACGTCCTGACTTTC.